This T cell receptor beta chain was retrieved from a study of blood T cell repertoires in COVID-19. Whole-study context: T cells, B-cell-depleted T cells, or PBMCs supplied cDNA or gDNA.

Germline CDR1 reads LGHNA; CDR2 reads YSLEER. The CDR3 covers 14 residues. Trimming pared 5 bases from V and 5 bases from J, leaving 15 bases between. In the authors' workflow: Estimated nucleated cell counts came from reference gene primer amplification. Libraries were prepared by immunoSEQ multiplex PCR; TCRdb keeps only in-frame clonotypes and omits some of them. V and J calls and clone size are given by that table; D and trimming were obtained from the DNA. The data show fewer than 200,000 clones, 85% seen once. This receptor was taken from a human donor with acute or convalescent COVID-19. The donor label of this sample is uncertain. Sample: peripheral blood. This chain connects TRBV4-3 to TRBJ1-2; a possible D gene is TRBD1 (6 bases). The CDR3 DNA sequence: TGCGCCAGCAGCGAACGGACAGCCGCTTATGGCTACACCTTC. It codes for CASSERTAAYGYTF.